What follows are 14 T cell receptor beta chains derived from one specimen sequenced in a study of cytomegalovirus exposure and HLA in healthy donors. The PCR ran on 60 Vbeta and 13 Jbeta primers. Some clones are missing from TCRdb's copy, which holds only in-frame ones; the method was immunoSEQ multiplex PCR. The data contain 90,000 to 110,000 clones, 78% of them singletons. The sample comprised PBMCs. All receptors come from a male donor in good health and CMV-seronegative.

As DNA, the CDR3 is TGCGCCAGCAGTGAGTCGCGAGGAGGACCATACTACAATGAGCAGTTCTTC. Translating it yields CASSESRGGPYYNEQFF. J is TRBJ2-1 and V is TRBV10-1; the D gene is possibly TRBD2 (5 bases). Trimming took off 0 bases at V and 3 bases at J, with 15 bases between the two ends. CDR3 length: 17 amino acids. CDR1 and CDR2 (germline): WNHNN, SYGVQD (reference sequence).

J is TRBJ1-4 and V is TRBV18; D unresolved. Germline assignment: CDR1 KGHSH and CDR2 LQKENI. Deletions cut 2 bases from V and 5 bases from J, with 12 bases between. This CDR3 spans 15 amino acids. The CDR3 spells CASSPIPGMNEKLFF. CDR3 DNA sequence: TGTGCCAGCTCACCAATACCCGGGATGAATGAAAAACTGTTTTTT.

The chain uses TRBV7-3 and TRBJ1-1; D is uncertain. V dropped 2 bases and J dropped 2 bases, with 9 bases sitting between them. CDR3 length: 14 amino acids. Germline CDR1 is SGHTA and CDR2 is FQGTGA. The CDR3 here is CASSLVAANTEAFF. The DNA for the CDR3 is TGTGCCAGCAGCTTAGTAGCGGCAAACACTGAAGCTTTCTTT.

J is TRBJ2-1 and V is TRBV4-2; 8 bases line up with TRBD2. Germline V gene lookup returns CDR1 LGHNA and CDR2 YNFKEQ. The CDR3 contains 16 residues. Trimming removed 1 base from V and 3 bases from J; junction bases left unmatched: 5. CDR3 region: CASSQGGGRNYNEQFF. The CDR3 DNA reads TGTGCCAGCAGCCAAGGCGGCGGGAGGAACTACAATGAGCAGTTCTTC.

V is TRBV7-2 and J is TRBJ2-7; 9 bases are a match to TRBD2. From germline, CDR1 is SGHTA and CDR2 FQGNSA. CDR3 length: 15 amino acids. Germline trimming cut 5 bases from V and 2 bases from J; bases unmatched to any gene: 7. The CDR3 DNA follows: TGTGCCAGCAGCAAACCGACTAGCGGTACCTACGAGCAGTACTTC. This gives the protein CASSKPTSGTYEQYF.

This clone occurred once. The chain employs TRBV9 and TRBJ2-1; TRBD1 matches 11 bases. Germline assignment: CDR1 SGDLS and CDR2 YYNGEE. This CDR3 is built from 15 residues. Germline trimming cut 6 bases from V and 9 bases from J; bases unmatched to any gene: 11. In DNA, the CDR3 is TGTGCCAGCACCCTCAGGGGACAGGGGGACGGTGAGCAGTTCTTC. Its translation is CASTLRGQGDGEQFF.

This clone showed up just a few times. The V call is TRBV20-1, the J call TRBJ2-1, with a tentative D call TRBD2 (5 bases). The CDR3 extends over 11 amino acids. V shed 1 base and J shed 7 bases, with 5 bases lying between them. Germline CDR1 DFQATT, CDR2 SNEGSKA (reference sequence). This CDR3 is CSARGGNEQFF. Here the CDR3 DNA reads TGCAGTGCTAGAGGAGGGAATGAGCAGTTCTTC.

The genes are TRBV27 and TRBJ2-1, with a possible D match to TRBD1 (6 bases). Looked up from germline, CDR1 is MNHEY and CDR2 is SMNVEV (reference sequence). Trimming took off 4 bases at V and 7 bases at J, with 11 bases between the two ends. The CDR3 spans 13 residues. The DNA of the CDR3 is TGTGCCAGCAGTTCGGACAGCCGGAATGAGCAGTTCTTC. Amino acid sequence: CASSSDSRNEQFF.

This clone showed up just a few times. The rearrangement uses TRBV5-6 and TRBJ1-1, with 11 nucleotides matching TRBD1. V lost 4 bases, J lost 7 bases, and 6 bases stayed unmatched. The CDR3 loop spans 14 amino acids. The germline V gene encodes CDR1 SGHDT and CDR2 YYEEEE. The CDR3: CASSPGQGALEAFF. The CDR3 DNA sequence: TGTGCCAGCAGCCCAGGACAGGGGGCCCTTGAAGCTTTCTTT.

This clone was observed a single time. The chain recombines TRBV28 with TRBJ2-1, with D tentatively TRBD1 (6 bases). Germline loops: CDR1 MDHEN, CDR2 SYDVKM. The V gene lost 2 bases and the J gene lost 1 base, with 6 bases spanning the gap. CDR3 length equals 14 residues. The DNA for the CDR3 is TGTGCCAGCAGTTTACAGGGGTCCTACAATGAGCAGTTCTTC. Its protein product is CASSLQGSYNEQFF.

This clone was counted between two and nine times. This chain links TRBV18 with TRBJ2-1; 7 bases agree with TRBD2. The CDR3 totals 14 residues. Germline trimming cut 6 bases from V and 4 bases from J; bases unmatched to any gene: 6. CDR1 is KGHSH and CDR2 is LQKENI in the germline V gene. The CDR3 is CASSDSSGYNEQFF. The CDR3 nucleotides are TGTGCCAGCTCCGATTCTAGCGGATACAATGAGCAGTTCTTC.

The rearrangement joins TRBV4-2 to TRBJ1-5, with D tentatively TRBD1 (5 bases). The CDR3 contains 16 residues. Trimming left V 4 bases short and J 6 bases short, with 19 bases between. Per germline, CDR1 LGHNA and CDR2 YNFKEQ. This CDR3 reads CASSPLGGRGSQPQHF. The CDR3 bases are TGTGCCAGCAGCCCCCTCGGGGGGAGGGGTAGTCAGCCCCAGCATTTT.

This clone showed up just once. V gene TRBV27 combines with J gene TRBJ1-1, with 7 bases identical to TRBD1. The J segment lost 11 bases and the V segment lost 5 bases, leaving 32 bases of the junction unmatched. There are 20 residues in the CDR3. The germline V gene encodes CDR1 MNHEY and CDR2 SMNVEV (reference sequence). CDR3 amino acids: CASSLQRLPLGSGQVNDAFF. The CDR3 region has the DNA TGTGCCAGCAGTCTACAGAGATTGCCCCTCGGGTCCGGACAGGTAAATGATGCTTTCTTT.

J is TRBJ2-3 and V is TRBV28; TRBD2 is a possible D gene (5 bases). Trimming removed 3 bases at V and 0 bases at J, with 13 bases between. The CDR3 is 16 residues long. Looked up from germline, CDR1 is MDHEN and CDR2 is SYDVKM. In DNA form, the CDR3 reads TGTGCCAGCAGTTTTTTAGCGCCGACTAGCACAGATACGCAGTATTTT. Amino acid sequence: CASSFLAPTSTDTQYF.